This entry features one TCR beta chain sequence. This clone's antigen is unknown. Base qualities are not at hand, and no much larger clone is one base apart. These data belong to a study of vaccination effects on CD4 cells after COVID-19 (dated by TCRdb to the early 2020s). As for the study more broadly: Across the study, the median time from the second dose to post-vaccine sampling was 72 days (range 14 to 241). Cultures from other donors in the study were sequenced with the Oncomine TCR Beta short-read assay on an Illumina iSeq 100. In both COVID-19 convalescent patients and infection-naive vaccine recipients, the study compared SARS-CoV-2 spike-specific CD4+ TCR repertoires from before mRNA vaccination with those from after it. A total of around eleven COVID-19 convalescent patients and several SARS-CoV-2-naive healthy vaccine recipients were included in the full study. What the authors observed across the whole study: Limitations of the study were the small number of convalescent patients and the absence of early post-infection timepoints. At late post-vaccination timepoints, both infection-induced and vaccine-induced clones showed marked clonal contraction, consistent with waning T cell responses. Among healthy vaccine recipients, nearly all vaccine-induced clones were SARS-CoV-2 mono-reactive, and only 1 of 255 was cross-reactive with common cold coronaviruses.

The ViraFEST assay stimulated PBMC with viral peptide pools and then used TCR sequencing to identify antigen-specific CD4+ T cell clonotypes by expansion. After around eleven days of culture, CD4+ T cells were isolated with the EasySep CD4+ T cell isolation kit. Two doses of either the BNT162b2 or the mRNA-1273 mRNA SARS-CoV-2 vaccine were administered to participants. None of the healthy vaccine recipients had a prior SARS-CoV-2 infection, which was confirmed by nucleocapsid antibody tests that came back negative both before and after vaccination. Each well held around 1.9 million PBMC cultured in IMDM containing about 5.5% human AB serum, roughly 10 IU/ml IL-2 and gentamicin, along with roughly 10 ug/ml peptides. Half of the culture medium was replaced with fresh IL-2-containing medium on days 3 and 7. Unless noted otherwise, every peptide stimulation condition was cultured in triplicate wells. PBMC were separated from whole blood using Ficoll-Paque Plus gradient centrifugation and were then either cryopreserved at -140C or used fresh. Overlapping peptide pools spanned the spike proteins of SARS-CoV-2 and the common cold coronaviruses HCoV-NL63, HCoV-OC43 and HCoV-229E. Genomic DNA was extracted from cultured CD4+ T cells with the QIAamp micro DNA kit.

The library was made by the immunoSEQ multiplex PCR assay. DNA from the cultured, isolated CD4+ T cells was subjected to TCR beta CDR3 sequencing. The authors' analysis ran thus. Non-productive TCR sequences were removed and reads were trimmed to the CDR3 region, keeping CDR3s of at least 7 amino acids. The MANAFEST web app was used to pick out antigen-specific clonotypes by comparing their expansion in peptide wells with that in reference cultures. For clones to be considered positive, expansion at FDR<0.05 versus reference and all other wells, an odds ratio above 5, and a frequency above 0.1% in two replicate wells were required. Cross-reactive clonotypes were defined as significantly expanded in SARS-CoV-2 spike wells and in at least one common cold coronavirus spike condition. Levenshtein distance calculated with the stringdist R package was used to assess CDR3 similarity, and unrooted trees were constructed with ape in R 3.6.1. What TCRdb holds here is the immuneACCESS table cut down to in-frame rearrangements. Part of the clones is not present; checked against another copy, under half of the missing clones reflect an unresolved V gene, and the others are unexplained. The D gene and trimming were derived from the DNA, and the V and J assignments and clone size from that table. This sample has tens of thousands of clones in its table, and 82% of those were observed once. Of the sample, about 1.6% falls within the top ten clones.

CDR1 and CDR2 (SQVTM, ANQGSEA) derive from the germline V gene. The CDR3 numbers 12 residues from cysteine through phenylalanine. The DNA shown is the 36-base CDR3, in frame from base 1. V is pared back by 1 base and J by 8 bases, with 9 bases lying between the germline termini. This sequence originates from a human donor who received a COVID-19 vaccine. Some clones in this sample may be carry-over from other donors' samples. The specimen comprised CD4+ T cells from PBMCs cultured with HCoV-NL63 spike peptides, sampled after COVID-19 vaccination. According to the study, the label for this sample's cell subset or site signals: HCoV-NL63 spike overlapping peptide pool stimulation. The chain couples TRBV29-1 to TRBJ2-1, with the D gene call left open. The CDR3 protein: CSVEAPGYEQFF. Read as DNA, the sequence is TGCAGCGTTGAAGCTCCGGGTTATGAGCAGTTCTTC.